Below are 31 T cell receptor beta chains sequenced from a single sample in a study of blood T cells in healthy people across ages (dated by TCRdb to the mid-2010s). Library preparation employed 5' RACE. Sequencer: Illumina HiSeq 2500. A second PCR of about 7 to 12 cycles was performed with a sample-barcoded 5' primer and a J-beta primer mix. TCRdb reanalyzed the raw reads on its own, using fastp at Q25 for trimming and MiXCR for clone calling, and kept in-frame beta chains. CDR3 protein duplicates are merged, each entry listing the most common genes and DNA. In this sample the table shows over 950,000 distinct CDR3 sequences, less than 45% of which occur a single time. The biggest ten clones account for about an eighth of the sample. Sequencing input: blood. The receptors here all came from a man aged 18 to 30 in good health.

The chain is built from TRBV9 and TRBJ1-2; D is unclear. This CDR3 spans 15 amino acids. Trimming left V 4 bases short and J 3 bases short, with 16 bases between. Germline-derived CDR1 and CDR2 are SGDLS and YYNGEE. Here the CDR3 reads CASSPTPDVDYGYTF. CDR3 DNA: TGTGCCAGCAGCCCCACGCCCGACGTGGACTATGGCTACACCTTC.

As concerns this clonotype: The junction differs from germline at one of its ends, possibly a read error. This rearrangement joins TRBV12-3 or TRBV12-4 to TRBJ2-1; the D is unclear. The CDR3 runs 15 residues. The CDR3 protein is CASSPVVELYNGQFF. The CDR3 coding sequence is TGTGCCAGCAGTCCGGTTGTTGAACTGTACAATGGGCAGTTCTTC.

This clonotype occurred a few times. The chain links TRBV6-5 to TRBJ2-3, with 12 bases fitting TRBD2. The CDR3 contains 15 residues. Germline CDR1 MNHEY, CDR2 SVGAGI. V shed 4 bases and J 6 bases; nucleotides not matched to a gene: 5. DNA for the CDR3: TGTGCCAGCAGTTGGACTAGCGGGGTAGGGGATACGCAGTATTTT. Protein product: CASSWTSGVGDTQYF.

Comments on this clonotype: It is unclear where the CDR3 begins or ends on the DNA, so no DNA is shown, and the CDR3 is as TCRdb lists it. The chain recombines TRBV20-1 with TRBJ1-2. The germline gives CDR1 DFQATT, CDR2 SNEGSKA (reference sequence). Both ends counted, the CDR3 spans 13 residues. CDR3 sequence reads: CSPLREGGYGCTF.

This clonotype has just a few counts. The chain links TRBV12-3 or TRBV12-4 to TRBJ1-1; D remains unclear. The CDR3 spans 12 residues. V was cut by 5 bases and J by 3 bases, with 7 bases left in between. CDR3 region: CASSPPDTEAFF. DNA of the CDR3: TGTGCCAGCAGTCCCCCGGACACTGAAGCTTTCTTT.

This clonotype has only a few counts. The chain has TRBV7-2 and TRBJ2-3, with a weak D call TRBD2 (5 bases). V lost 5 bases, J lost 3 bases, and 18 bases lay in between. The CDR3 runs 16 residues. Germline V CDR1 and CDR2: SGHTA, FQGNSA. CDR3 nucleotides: TGTGCCAGCAGCCCTGAACGCGGGCAGCTTACAGATACGCAGTATTTT. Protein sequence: CASSPERGQLTDTQYF. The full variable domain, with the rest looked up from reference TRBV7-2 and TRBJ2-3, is GAGVSQSPSNKVTEKGKDVELRCDPISGHTALYWYRQSLGQGLEFLIYFQGNSAPDKSGLPSDRFSAERTGGSVSTLTIQRTQQEDSAVYLCASSPERGQLTDTQYFGPGTRLTVL.

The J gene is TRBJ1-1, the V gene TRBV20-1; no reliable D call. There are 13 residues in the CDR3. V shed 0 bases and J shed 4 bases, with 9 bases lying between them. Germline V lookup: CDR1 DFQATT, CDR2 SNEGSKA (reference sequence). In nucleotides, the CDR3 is TGCAGTGCTAGAGAGCCACAGATCACTGAAGCTTTCTTT. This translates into CSAREPQITEAFF.

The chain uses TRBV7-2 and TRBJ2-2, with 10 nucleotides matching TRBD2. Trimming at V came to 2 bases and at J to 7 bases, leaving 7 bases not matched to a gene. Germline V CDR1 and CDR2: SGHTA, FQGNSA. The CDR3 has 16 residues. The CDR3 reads CASSLSTSGVNGELFF. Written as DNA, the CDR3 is TGTGCCAGCAGCTTATCTACTAGCGGGGTCAACGGGGAGCTGTTTTTT.

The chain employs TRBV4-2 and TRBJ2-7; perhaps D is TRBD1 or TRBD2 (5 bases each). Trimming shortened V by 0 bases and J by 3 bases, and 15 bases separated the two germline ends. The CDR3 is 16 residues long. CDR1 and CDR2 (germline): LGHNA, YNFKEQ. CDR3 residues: CASSQDRDDTLYEQYF. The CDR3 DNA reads TGTGCCAGCAGCCAAGATAGGGACGACACACTCTACGAGCAGTACTTC.

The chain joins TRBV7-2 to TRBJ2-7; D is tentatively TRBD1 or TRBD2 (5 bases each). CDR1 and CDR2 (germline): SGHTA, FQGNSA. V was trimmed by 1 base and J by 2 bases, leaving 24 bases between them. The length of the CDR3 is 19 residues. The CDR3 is CASSLVWGSKGFEPYEQYF. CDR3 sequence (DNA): TGTGCCAGCAGCTTAGTATGGGGGAGTAAGGGTTTTGAGCCCTACGAGCAGTACTTC.

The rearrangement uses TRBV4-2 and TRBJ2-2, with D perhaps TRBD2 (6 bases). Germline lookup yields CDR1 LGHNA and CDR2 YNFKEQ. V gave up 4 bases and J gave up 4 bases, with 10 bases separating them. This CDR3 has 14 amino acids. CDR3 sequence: CASSPRDSTGELFF. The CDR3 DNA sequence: TGTGCCAGCAGCCCACGGGACTCCACCGGGGAGCTGTTTTTT.

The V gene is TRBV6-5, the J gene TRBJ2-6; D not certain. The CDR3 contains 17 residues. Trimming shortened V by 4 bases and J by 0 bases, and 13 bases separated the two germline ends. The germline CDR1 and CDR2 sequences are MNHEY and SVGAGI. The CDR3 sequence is CASSSAIPDSGANVLTF. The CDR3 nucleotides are TGTGCCAGCAGTTCAGCGATCCCCGACTCTGGGGCCAACGTCCTGACTTTC.

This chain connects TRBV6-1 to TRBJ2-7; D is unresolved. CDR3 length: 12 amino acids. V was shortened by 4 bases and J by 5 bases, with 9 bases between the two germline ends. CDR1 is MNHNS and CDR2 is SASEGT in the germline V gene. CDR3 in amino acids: CASSVDIDEQYF. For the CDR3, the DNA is TGTGCCAGCAGTGTTGACATCGACGAGCAGTACTTC.

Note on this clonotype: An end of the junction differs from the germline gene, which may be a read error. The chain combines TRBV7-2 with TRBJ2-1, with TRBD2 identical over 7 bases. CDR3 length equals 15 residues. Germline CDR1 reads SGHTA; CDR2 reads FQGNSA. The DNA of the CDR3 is TGTGCCGGCAGCCCCCGCGGGGGATATTACAATGAGCAGTTCTTC. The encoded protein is CAGSPRGGYYNEQFF.

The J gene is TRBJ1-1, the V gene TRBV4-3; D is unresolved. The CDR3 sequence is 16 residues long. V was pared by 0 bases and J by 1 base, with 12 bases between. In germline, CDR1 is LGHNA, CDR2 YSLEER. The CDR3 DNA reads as TGCGCCAGCAGCCAAGATCCCGGCGGTCAGAACACTGAAGCTTTCTTT. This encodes CASSQDPGGQNTEAFF.

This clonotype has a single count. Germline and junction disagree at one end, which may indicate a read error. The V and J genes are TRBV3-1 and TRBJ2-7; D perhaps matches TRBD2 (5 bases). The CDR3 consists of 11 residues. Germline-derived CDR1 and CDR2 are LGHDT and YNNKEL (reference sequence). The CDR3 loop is CTSSAGRKQYF. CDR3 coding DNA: TGTACCAGCAGCGCGGGTCGTAAGCAGTACTTC.

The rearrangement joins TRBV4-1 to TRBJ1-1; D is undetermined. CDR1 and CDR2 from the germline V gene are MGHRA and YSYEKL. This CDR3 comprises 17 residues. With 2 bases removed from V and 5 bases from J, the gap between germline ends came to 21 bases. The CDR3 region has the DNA TGCGCCAGCAGCCAACCCTCCGACCCGGACGTGGGGACTGAAGCTTTCTTT. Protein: CASSQPSDPDVGTEAFF.

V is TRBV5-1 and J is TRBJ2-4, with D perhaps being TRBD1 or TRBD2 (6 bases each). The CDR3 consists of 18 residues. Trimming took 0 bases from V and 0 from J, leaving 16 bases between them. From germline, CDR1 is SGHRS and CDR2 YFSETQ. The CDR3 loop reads CASSLVGGQKLAKNIQYF. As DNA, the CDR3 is TGCGCCAGCAGCTTGGTGGGAGGACAGAAGCTAGCCAAAAACATTCAGTACTTC.

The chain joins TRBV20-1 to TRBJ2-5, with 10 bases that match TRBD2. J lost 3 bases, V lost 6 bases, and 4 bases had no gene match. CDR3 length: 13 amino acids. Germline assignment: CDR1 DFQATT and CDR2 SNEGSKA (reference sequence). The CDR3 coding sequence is TGCAGTGCCGTCACTAGCGGGGAAGAGACCCAGTACTTC. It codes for CSAVTSGEETQYF.

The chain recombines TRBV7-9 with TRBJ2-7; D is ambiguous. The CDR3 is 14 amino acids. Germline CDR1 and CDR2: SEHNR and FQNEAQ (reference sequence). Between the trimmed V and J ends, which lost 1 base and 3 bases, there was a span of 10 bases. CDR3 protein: CASSLGGSLYEQYF. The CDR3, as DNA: TGTGCCAGCAGCTTAGGAGGCAGCCTCTACGAGCAGTACTTC.

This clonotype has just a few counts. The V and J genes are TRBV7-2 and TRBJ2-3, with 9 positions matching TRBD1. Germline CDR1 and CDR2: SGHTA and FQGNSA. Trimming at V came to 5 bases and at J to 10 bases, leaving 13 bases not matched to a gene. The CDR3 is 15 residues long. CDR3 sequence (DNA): TGTGCCAGCAGCCCAGGGGGGACAGGGAGTAGTGCGCAGTATTTT. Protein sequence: CASSPGGTGSSAQYF.

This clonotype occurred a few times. This chain's CDR3 is CASSQVHNTEAFF. The DNA for the CDR3 is TGCGCCAGCAGCCAAGTGCATAACACTGAAGCTTTCTTT. The rearrangement uses TRBV4-1 and TRBJ1-1; D is ambiguous. This CDR3 has 13 amino acids. CDR1 and CDR2 from the germline V gene are MGHRA and YSYEKL. Deletions cut 1 base from V and 2 bases from J, with 5 bases between.

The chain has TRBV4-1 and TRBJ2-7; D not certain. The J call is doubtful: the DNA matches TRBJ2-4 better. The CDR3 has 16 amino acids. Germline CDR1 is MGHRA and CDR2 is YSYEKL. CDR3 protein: CASSQISAQVENIQYF. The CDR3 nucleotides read TGCGCCAGCAGCCAAATCTCCGCCCAGGTGGAAAACATTCAGTACTTC.

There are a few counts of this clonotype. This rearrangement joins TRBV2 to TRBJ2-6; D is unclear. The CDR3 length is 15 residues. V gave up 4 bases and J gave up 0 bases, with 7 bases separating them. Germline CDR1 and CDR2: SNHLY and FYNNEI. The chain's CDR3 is CASSGGSSGANVLTF. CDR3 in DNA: TGTGCCAGCAGTGGGGGAAGCTCTGGGGCCAACGTCCTGACTTTC.

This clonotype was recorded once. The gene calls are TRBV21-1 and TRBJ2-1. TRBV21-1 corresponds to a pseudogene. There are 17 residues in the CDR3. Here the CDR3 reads CASSNPHVAEIYNEQFF. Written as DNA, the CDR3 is TGTGCCAGCAGCAATCCCCACGTAGCGGAGATCTACAATGAGCAGTTCTTC.

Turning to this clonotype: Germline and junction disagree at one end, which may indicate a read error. The CDR3 DNA reads as TGCAGCGTTGAGGGGACTAGCGGGGCCAACACAGATACGCGGTATTTT. Translating gives CSVEGTSGANTDTRYF. The gene calls are TRBV29-1 and TRBJ2-3; 13 nucleotides match TRBD2. This CDR3 region has 16 residues. The germline V gene encodes CDR1 SQVTM and CDR2 ANQGSEA.

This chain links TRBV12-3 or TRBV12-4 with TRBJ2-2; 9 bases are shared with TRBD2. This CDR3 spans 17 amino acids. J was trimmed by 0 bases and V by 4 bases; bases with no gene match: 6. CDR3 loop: CASSSVAGAANTGELFF. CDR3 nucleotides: TGTGCCAGCAGTTCGGTAGCGGGGGCCGCGAACACCGGGGAGCTGTTTTTT.

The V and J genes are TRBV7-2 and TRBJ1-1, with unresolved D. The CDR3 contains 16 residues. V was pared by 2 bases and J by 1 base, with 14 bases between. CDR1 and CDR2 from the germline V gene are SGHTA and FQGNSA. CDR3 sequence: CASSLLHLDANTEAFF. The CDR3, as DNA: TGTGCCAGCAGCTTATTACATCTTGATGCGAACACTGAAGCTTTCTTT.

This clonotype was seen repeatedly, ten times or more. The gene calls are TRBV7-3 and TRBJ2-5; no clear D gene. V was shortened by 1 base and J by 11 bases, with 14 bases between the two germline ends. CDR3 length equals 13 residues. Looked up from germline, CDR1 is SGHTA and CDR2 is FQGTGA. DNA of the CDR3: TGTGCCAGCAGCTTAAGTCCGGGTAAGGAGCAGTACTTC. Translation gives CASSLSPGKEQYF.

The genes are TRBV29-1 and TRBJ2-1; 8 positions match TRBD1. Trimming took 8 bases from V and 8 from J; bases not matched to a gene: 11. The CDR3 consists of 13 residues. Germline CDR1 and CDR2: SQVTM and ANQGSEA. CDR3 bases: TGCAGCTTGGGGGACAGGTTTTTCGATGAGCAGTTCTTC. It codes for CSLGDRFFDEQFF.

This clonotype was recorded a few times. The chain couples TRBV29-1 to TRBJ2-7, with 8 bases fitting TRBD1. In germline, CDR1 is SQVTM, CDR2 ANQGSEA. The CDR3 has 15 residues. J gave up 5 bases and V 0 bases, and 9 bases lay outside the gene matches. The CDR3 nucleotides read TGCAGCGTTGAAGAACCGGGACAGGTGATCCACGAGCAGTACTTC. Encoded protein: CSVEEPGQVIHEQYF.